One sample yielded the 9 T cell receptor beta chains listed below, sequenced in a study of PD-1 blockade in classical Hodgkin lymphoma. Sample time point: cycle 4 day 1 (C4D1), after five to seven weeks of nivolumab. Exposure to brentuximab vedotin varied, and each patient had relapsed following autologous stem cell transplantation. Using immunoSEQ multiplex PCR, the repertoire was profiled, and TCRdb retains in-frame clones only, with some absent. The profile shows approximately 65,000 clones, around 90% of them singletons. The input for sequencing was peripheral blood mononuclear cells (PBMCs), taken before the fourth cycle of nivolumab. The receptors here all came from a human donor with classical Hodgkin lymphoma.

As concerns this clone: Other DNA variants within this sample encode the same CDR3. V gene TRBV6-1 combines with J gene TRBJ2-7, with D possibly matching TRBD1 (6 bases). Germline loops: CDR1 MNHNS, CDR2 SASEGT. This CDR3 is built from 13 residues. V shed 8 bases and J shed 12 bases, with 23 bases lying between them. Written as DNA, the CDR3 is TGTGCCAGCTTGGGACCCCCTACAGGGCCCCCGTACTTC. Translating it yields CASLGPPTGPPYF.

This clone was counted many times. This sequence joins TRBV10-1 and TRBJ2-1; D remains unclear. This CDR3 spans 13 amino acids. V dropped 2 bases and J dropped 8 bases, with 10 bases sitting between them. Germline values: CDR1 WNHNN, CDR2 SYGVQD (reference sequence). The CDR3 here is CASSEVSNHEQFF. Here the CDR3 DNA reads TGCGCCAGCAGTGAGGTCAGTAACCATGAGCAGTTCTTC.

The J gene is TRBJ1-2, the V gene TRBV27; D is unclear. V lost 2 bases and J 7 bases, leaving 17 bases between the germline ends. From germline, CDR1 is MNHEY and CDR2 SMNVEV (reference sequence). This CDR3 is built from 15 residues. CDR3 coding DNA: TGTGCCAGCAGTTTAGAAGGAGGATCAGGAGGTGGCTACACCTTC. Protein: CASSLEGGSGGGYTF.

This CDR3 is CAWKRRGDPGGTQYF. As DNA, the CDR3 is TGTGCCTGGAAGAGGCGGGGGGACCCCGGGGGTACGCAGTATTTT. V is TRBV30 and J is TRBJ2-3; the match to TRBD2 covers 8 bases. The germline CDR1 and CDR2 sequences are GTSNPN and SVGIG (reference sequence). The CDR3 has 15 amino acids. Trimming at V came to 4 bases and at J to 8 bases, leaving 14 bases not matched to a gene.

The rearrangement uses TRBV5-4 and TRBJ1-2, with TRBD1 identical over 9 bases. V dropped 0 bases and J dropped 8; count of bases not matched to a gene: 8. This CDR3 comprises 15 residues. In germline, CDR1 is SGHNT, CDR2 YYREEE (reference sequence). The CDR3, as DNA: TGTGCCAGCAGCTTGGAGGGACAGGGCGTTTGGGGCTACACCTTC. Translated, it gives CASSLEGQGVWGYTF.

The rearrangement links TRBV19 to TRBJ2-2; 7 positions agree with TRBD1. The CDR3 is 14 residues long. V shed 6 bases, J shed 5 bases, and the junction held 6 bases outside the gene matches. Germline loops: CDR1 LNHDA, CDR2 SQIVND (reference sequence). CDR3: CASRRGRDTGELFF. The CDR3 bases are TGTGCCAGTAGGAGGGGGCGCGATACCGGGGAGCTGTTTTTT.

CDR3 sequence reads: CASSSGTVTDTQYF. CDR3 nucleotide sequence: TGTGCCAGCAGCTCTGGGACAGTCACAGATACGCAGTATTTT. This chain joins TRBV5-4 and TRBJ2-3, with 7 bases fitting TRBD1. With 3 bases clipped from V and 2 bases from J, the junction kept 3 bases outside the gene matches. CDR3 length equals 14 residues. From germline, CDR1 is SGHNT and CDR2 YYREEE (reference sequence).

This chain uses TRBV6-6 with TRBJ2-1, with D perhaps assigned TRBD1 or TRBD2 (5 bases each). Between the trimmed V and J ends, which lost 7 bases and 0 bases, there was a span of 10 bases. In germline, CDR1 is MNHNY, CDR2 SVGAGI (reference sequence). The CDR3 spans 14 residues. CDR3 region: CASIAGSSYNEQFF. The CDR3 nucleotides read TGTGCCAGCATCGCAGGGAGCTCCTACAATGAGCAGTTCTTC.

The rearrangement links TRBV29-1 to TRBJ2-3, with D perhaps matching TRBD2 (6 bases). The CDR3 loop spans 15 amino acids. Germline assignment: CDR1 SQVTM and CDR2 ANQGSEA. V was trimmed by 0 bases and J by 4 bases, leaving 14 bases between them. As DNA, the CDR3 is TGCAGCGTTGAAGATACCTCTAGCGCCCCAGATACGCAGTATTTT. Translating gives CSVEDTSSAPDTQYF.